These 24 T cell receptor beta chains were all obtained from the same sample, sequenced in a study of T cell changes during pregnancy in multiple sclerosis. Here immunoSEQ multiplex PCR was the method, and the copy in TCRdb shows in-frame clones only, minus some. Of tens of thousands of clones in the sample, approximately 90% were seen once. This sample comprised peripheral blood, obtained before pregnancy. These receptors came from a female donor with multiple sclerosis, enrolled in a pregnancy study.

J is TRBJ1-1 and V is TRBV7-7, with a tentative D call TRBD1 (5 bases). V lost 5 bases and J 6 bases, leaving 13 bases between the germline ends. Germline loops: CDR1 SSHAT, CDR2 FNYEAQ (reference sequence). The CDR3 is 13 residues long. CDR3 bases: TGTGCCAGCAGCCCGGGTGGGGGGGCTGAAGCTTTCTTT. Encoded protein: CASSPGGGAEAFF.

V is TRBV19 and J is TRBJ1-2; 7 bases map to TRBD1. This CDR3 has 14 residues. Germline V gene lookup returns CDR1 LNHDA and CDR2 SQIVND (reference sequence). The J segment lost 4 bases and the V segment lost 7 bases, leaving 9 bases of the junction unmatched. The CDR3 DNA is TGTGCCAGTACCCCAGGGACAGAAGGCTATGGCTACACCTTC. Its protein product is CASTPGTEGYGYTF.

This chain uses TRBV29-1 with TRBJ2-7, with 9 bases identical to TRBD1. V shed 6 bases and J 2 bases; nucleotides not matched to a gene: 5. The CDR3 spans 13 residues. CDR1 is SQVTM, CDR2 ANQGSEA, per germline. For the CDR3, the DNA is TGCAGCGTAGGGACAGGGAACCCCTACGAGCAGTACTTC. This gives the protein CSVGTGNPYEQYF.

The V gene is TRBV7-2, the J gene TRBJ1-1; D not resolved. Germline V gives CDR1 SGHTA, CDR2 FQGNSA. This CDR3 spans 9 amino acids. Trimming left V 5 bases short and J 13 bases short, with 8 bases between. For the CDR3, the DNA is TGTGCCAGCAGCCCCCTTAGTTTCTTT. The encoded protein is CASSPLSFF.

The gene calls are TRBV5-1 and TRBJ1-1; D perhaps matches TRBD1 (5 bases). Germline values: CDR1 SGHRS, CDR2 YFSETQ. The germline V and J ends were trimmed by 4 bases and 1 base, with 11 bases remaining between them. The CDR3 is 14 residues long. Here the CDR3 DNA reads TGCGCCAGCAGCGGACGGGGGGGGAACACTGAAGCTTTCTTT. Translated: CASSGRGGNTEAFF.

The chain carries TRBV6-6 and TRBJ1-5; D is uncertain. CDR3 length: 15 residues. CDR1 and CDR2 from the germline V gene are MNHNY and SVGAGI (reference sequence). Trimming cost V 5 bases and J 3 bases, with 14 bases left between them. The chain's CDR3 is CASSPYTVFNQPQHF. For the CDR3, the DNA is TGTGCCAGCAGTCCGTATACGGTCTTCAATCAGCCCCAGCATTTT.

The rearrangement links TRBV5-6 to TRBJ1-6; D remains unclear. V lost 0 bases, J lost 9 bases, and 7 bases lay in between. The germline CDR1 and CDR2 sequences are SGHDT and YYEEEE. This CDR3 comprises 13 residues. CDR3: CASSLVAVSPLHF. The CDR3 region has the DNA TGTGCCAGCAGCTTGGTCGCAGTTTCACCCCTCCACTTT.

The chain joins TRBV5-1 to TRBJ2-5; tentative D call: TRBD2 (6 bases). The germline V gene has CDR1 SGHRS and CDR2 YFSETQ. Trimming removed 7 bases at V and 4 bases at J, with 8 bases between. The CDR3 loop spans 11 amino acids. The CDR3 bases are TGCGCCAGCGGGGGAGGAGAGACCCAGTACTTC. It is translated as CASGGGETQYF.

V gene TRBV6-1 combines with J gene TRBJ2-7; D perhaps matches TRBD2 (5 bases). The length of the CDR3 is 14 residues. CDR1 MNHNS and CDR2 SASEGT come from the germline V gene. V was shortened by 6 bases and J by 4 bases, with 16 bases between the two germline ends. This chain's CDR3 is CASRTARGKYEQYF. The CDR3 coding sequence is TGTGCCAGCAGGACCGCCCGGGGAAAGTACGAGCAGTACTTC.

V is TRBV5-1 and J is TRBJ1-4; D perhaps matches TRBD1 (6 bases). The CDR3 runs 15 residues. Germline V gene data show CDR1 as SGHRS and CDR2 as YFSETQ. V lost 1 base and J lost 8, with 15 bases in between. Written as DNA, the CDR3 is TGCGCCAGCAGCTTGATTGGGGGCGGAGAGGAAAAACTGTTTTTT. It encodes CASSLIGGGEEKLFF.

The chain uses TRBV7-2 and TRBJ1-2; TRBD1 matches 10 bases. The CDR3 has 16 amino acids. V trimming: 4 bases; J trimming: 8 bases; junction bases outside the gene matches: 13. The germline V gene has CDR1 SGHTA and CDR2 FQGNSA. The CDR3: CASSSGTGAFWGGYTF. The CDR3 DNA follows: TGTGCCAGCAGCTCAGGGACAGGGGCCTTCTGGGGCGGCTACACCTTC.

V is TRBV27 and J is TRBJ1-5; TRBD1 might be the D (5 bases). The CDR3 is made up of 12 amino acids. Germline V gives CDR1 MNHEY, CDR2 SMNVEV (reference sequence). V dropped 10 bases and J dropped 8 bases, with 15 bases sitting between them. CDR3 bases: TGTGCCACCGGTAGGGGTTGGGAGCCCCAGCATTTT. Translation gives CATGRGWEPQHF.

This sequence joins TRBV6-5 and TRBJ2-1, with D hard to call. V lost 7 bases and J lost 0, with 13 bases in between. Germline lookup yields CDR1 MNHEY and CDR2 SVGAGI. This CDR3 is 15 amino acids long. The CDR3 region has the DNA TGTGCCAGCACCCCCTGGCAAAACTCCTACAATGAGCAGTTCTTC. This sequence encodes CASTPWQNSYNEQFF.

The chain's CDR3 is CASSWGQGGTGELFF. Here the CDR3 DNA reads TGTGCCAGCAGCTGGGGACAGGGAGGCACCGGGGAGCTGTTTTTT. The chain has TRBV11-2 and TRBJ2-2, with TRBD1 matching over 9 bases. The CDR3 loop spans 15 amino acids. Germline CDR1 is SGHAT and CDR2 is FQNNGV. The trim removed 4 bases at V and 4 bases at J, leaving 4 bases unmatched.

The chain has TRBV29-1 and TRBJ1-1, with 7 bases fitting TRBD1. The CDR3 runs to 12 residues. CDR1 SQVTM and CDR2 ANQGSEA come from the germline V gene. Trimming removed 6 bases from V and 7 bases from J; junction bases left unmatched: 8. The CDR3 DNA follows: TGCAGCGTGACAGGGACAGCCGGTGAAGCTTTCTTT. Protein product: CSVTGTAGEAFF.

The CDR3 region is CASSVNHRGPGNTIYF. The CDR3 coding sequence is TGTGCCAGCAGTGTAAATCACAGGGGGCCTGGAAACACCATATATTTT. This chain connects TRBV27 to TRBJ1-3; 9 bases match TRBD1. The CDR3 is 16 amino acids. V was clipped by 5 bases and J by 2 bases; unmatched bases: 7. The germline CDR1 and CDR2 sequences are MNHEY and SMNVEV (reference sequence).

V gene TRBV27 combines with J gene TRBJ2-1, with D perhaps matching TRBD2 (7 bases). CDR1 is MNHEY and CDR2 is SMNVEV in the germline V gene (reference sequence). The CDR3 consists of 17 residues. V shed 0 bases and J shed 5 bases, with 17 bases lying between them. CDR3 loop: CASSLSSRGRRNNEQFF. CDR3 DNA: TGTGCCAGCAGTTTATCGTCGCGGGGGCGCCGCAACAATGAGCAGTTCTTC.

The chain carries TRBV6-1 and TRBJ2-1; D gene ambiguous. V gave up 2 bases and J gave up 2 bases, with 7 bases separating them. CDR3 length equals 14 residues. Per germline, CDR1 MNHNS and CDR2 SASEGT. The CDR3 DNA reads TGTGCCAGCAGTGAACCGATAGCCTACAATGAGCAGTTCTTC. It yields the protein CASSEPIAYNEQFF.

The chain combines TRBV19 with TRBJ2-1, with 8 bases that match TRBD2. CDR3 size: 15 residues. In germline, CDR1 is LNHDA, CDR2 SQIVND (reference sequence). Trimming cost V 4 bases and J 0 bases; bases outside gene matches: 2. The CDR3 nucleotides read TGTGCCAGTAGTAGGGCGGGAGGCTCCTACAATGAGCAGTTCTTC. Protein product: CASSRAGGSYNEQFF.

The chain is built from TRBV6-5 and TRBJ2-7; 8 bases are shared with TRBD1. The germline gives CDR1 MNHEY, CDR2 SVGAGI. Trimming took 4 bases from V and 4 from J; bases not matched to a gene: 12. The CDR3 covers 16 residues. The CDR3 is CASSSPGGAGRYEQYF. In DNA, the CDR3 is TGTGCCAGCAGTTCCCCAGGGGGCGCGGGGAGGTACGAGCAGTACTTC.

This chain joins TRBV6-5 and TRBJ2-2, with 12 bases fitting TRBD2. The length of the CDR3 is 15 residues. The J segment lost 5 bases and the V segment lost 8 bases, leaving 6 bases of the junction unmatched. In germline, CDR1 is MNHEY, CDR2 SVGAGI. CDR3 sequence reads: CASRLAGEETGELFF. The CDR3 nucleotides read TGTGCCAGCCGACTAGCGGGAGAAGAGACCGGGGAGCTGTTTTTT.

The chain uses TRBV28 and TRBJ2-7; D ambiguous. CDR3 size: 11 residues. Germline lookup yields CDR1 MDHEN and CDR2 SYDVKM. V lost 4 bases and J 2 bases, leaving 3 bases between the germline ends. CDR3 nucleotides: TGTGCCAGCAGTTCGGCCTACGAGCAGTACTTC. Its translation is CASSSAYEQYF.

The chain carries TRBV2 and TRBJ1-6; TRBD1 agrees at 7 bases. With V trimmed by 4 bases and J by 7 bases, 7 bases remained unmatched. The CDR3 is 15 residues long. The germline gives CDR1 SNHLY, CDR2 FYNNEI. In DNA form, the CDR3 reads TGTGCCAGCAGTGGCCTATCGACAGGGAATTCACCCCTCCACTTT. Its translation: CASSGLSTGNSPLHF.

Comment on this clone: Additional DNA sequences in this sample encode the identical CDR3. J is TRBJ2-5 and V is TRBV7-7, with D hard to call. Germline-derived CDR1 and CDR2 are SSHAT and FNYEAQ (reference sequence). Trimming pared 6 bases from V and 8 bases from J, leaving 22 bases between. The CDR3 length is 15 residues. The CDR3 DNA reads TGTGCCAGCAGTCTCTCCAGAACGGGTGGAGAAACCCAGTACTTC. Translating gives CASSLSRTGGETQYF. The complete variable domain, with remaining parts taken from reference TRBV7-7 and TRBJ2-5, reads GAGVSQSPRYKVTKRGQDVTLRCDPISSHATLYWYQQALGQGPEFLTYFNYEAQPDKSGLPSDRFSAERPEGSISTLTIQRTEQRDSAMYRCASSLSRTGGETQYFGPGTRLLVL.